Listed here are 2 T cell receptor beta chains from one sample, sequenced in a study of human T cells and chemical hapten exposure. Using its own MiXCR run on the RACE reads, TCRdb lists one record per CDR3 protein. The table lists some 180,000 distinct CDR3 sequences, around 20% of them singletons. The time point was: patch test 1, 2 weeks after DPC sensitization. As to treatment: therapeutic diphenylcyclopropenone sensitization with weekly scalp DPC. Sequencing was performed on whole blood, taken in connection with sensitization to the hapten diphenylcyclopropenone (DPC). These receptors all stem from a woman between 45 and 65 years old with alopecia areata. Some clones in this sample may be carry-over from other donors' samples.

This clonotype was detected a few times. This chain joins TRBV7-2 and TRBJ2-1; 8 positions agree with TRBD2. The germline V gene encodes CDR1 SGHTA and CDR2 FQGNSA. The CDR3 totals 16 residues. V shed 4 bases, J shed 4 bases, and the junction held 9 bases outside the gene matches. The chain's CDR3 is CASSSPIAGWYNEQFF. The CDR3 nucleotides read TGTGCCAGCAGCTCGCCTATAGCGGGATGGTACAATGAGCAGTTCTTC. Drawing the rest from reference TRBV7-2 and TRBJ2-1, the complete variable domain is GAGVSQSPSNKVTEKGKDVELRCDPISGHTALYWYRQSLGQGLEFLIYFQGNSAPDKSGLPSDRFSAERTGGSVSTLTIQRTQQEDSAVYLCASSSPIAGWYNEQFFGPGTRLTVL.

The chain carries TRBV6-6 and TRBJ2-7, with 10 bases identical to TRBD1. This CDR3 is built from 17 residues. CDR1 MNHNY and CDR2 SVGAGI come from the germline V gene (reference sequence). V gave up 6 bases and J gave up 1 base; unmatched junction bases: 12. CDR3 coding DNA: TGTGCCAGCAGGTCAACGACAGGGGGCGCAAAATCCTACGAGCAGTACTTC. It codes for CASRSTTGGAKSYEQYF.